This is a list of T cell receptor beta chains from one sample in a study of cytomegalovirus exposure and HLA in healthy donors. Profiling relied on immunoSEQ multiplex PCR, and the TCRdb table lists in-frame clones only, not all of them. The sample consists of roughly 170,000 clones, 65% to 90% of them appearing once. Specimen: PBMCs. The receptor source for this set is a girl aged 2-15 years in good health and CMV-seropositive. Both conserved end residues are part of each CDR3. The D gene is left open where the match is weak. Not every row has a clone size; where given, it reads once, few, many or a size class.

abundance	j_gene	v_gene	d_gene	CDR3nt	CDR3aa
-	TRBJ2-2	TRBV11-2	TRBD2	TGTGCCAGCAGCTTAGGTGTCGAGCGGGACGCCGGGGAGCTGTTTTTT	CASSLGVERDAGELFF
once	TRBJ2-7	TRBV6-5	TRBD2	TGTGCCAGTAAACGGGGGGACTCCTACGAGCAGTACTTC	CASKRGDSYEQYF
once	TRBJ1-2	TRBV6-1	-	TGTGCCAGCACCACGACGGGGACTTATGGCTACACCTTC	CASTTTGTYGYTF
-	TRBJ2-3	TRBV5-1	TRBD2	TGCGCCAGCAGCTCGGGACTACAGACAGATACGCAGTATTTT	CASSSGLQTDTQYF
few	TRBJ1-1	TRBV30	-	TGTGCCTGCGAGGACATTTCAACTGAAGCTTTCTTT	CACEDISTEAFF
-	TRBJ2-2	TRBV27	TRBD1	TGTGCCAGCAGTCGACAGGGACGGCATTACACCGGGGAGCTGTTTTTT	CASSRQGRHYTGELFF
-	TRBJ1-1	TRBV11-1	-	TGTGCCAGCAGCTTATACGGGGAGGGCACTGAAGCTTTCTTT	CASSLYGEGTEAFF
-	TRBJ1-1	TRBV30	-	TGTGCCTGGAGTGGGGCGGGTGGGTCCACTGAAGCTTTCTTT	CAWSGAGGSTEAFF
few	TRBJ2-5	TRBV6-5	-	TGTGCCAGCAGTTTCCTAGCTACTAGCCGGGAGACCCAGTACTTC	CASSFLATSRETQYF
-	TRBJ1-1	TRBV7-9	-	TGTGCCAGCCCCGCGGGGGAGGTGAGGAGGAACACTGAAGCTTTCTTT	CASPAGEVRRNTEAFF
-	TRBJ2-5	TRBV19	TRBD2	TGTGCCAGTAGAGACGGGACTAGCGGCCAAGAGACCCAGTACTTC	CASRDGTSGQETQYF
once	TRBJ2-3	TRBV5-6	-	TGTGCCAGCAGCTTGGGCGCAGATACGCAGTATTTT	CASSLGADTQYF
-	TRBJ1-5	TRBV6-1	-	TGTGCCAGCAGTACAGGGCCCAATCAGCCCCAGCATTTT	CASSTGPNQPQHF
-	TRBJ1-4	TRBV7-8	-	TGTGCCAGCAGCTTAGCAGGAAGAGGGCCAACTAATGAAAAACTGTTTTTT	CASSLAGRGPTNEKLFF
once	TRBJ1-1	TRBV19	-	TGTGCCAGTAGTATGCCCGGTATGAACACTGAAGCTTTCTTT	CASSMPGMNTEAFF
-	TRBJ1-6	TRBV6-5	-	TGTGCCAGCAGAGCAGGGTCGGCGTCACCCCTCCACTTT	CASRAGSASPLHF
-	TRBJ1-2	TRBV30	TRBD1	TGTGCCTGGGTACGGGACAGGGCTTTCTATGGCTACACCTTC	CAWVRDRAFYGYTF
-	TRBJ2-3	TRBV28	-	TGTGCCAGCAGCTACTCAGATACGCAGTATTTT	CASSYSDTQYF
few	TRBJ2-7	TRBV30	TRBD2	TGTGCCTGGAGTCCATATCGTAGCGGGAGTCAGAACGAGCAGTACTTC	CAWSPYRSGSQNEQYF
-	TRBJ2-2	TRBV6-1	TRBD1	TGTGCCAGCAGTGAAAGAGACAGGGTGATCACCGGGGAGCTGTTTTTT	CASSERDRVITGELFF
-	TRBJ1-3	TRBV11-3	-	TGTGCCAGCAGCAACCGACAGTACTCTGGAAACACCATATATTTT	CASSNRQYSGNTIYF
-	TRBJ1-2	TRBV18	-	TGTGCCAGCTCACCAACGCCTGAGCTGAACTATGGCTACACCTTC	CASSPTPELNYGYTF
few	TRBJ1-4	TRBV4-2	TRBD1	TGTGCCAGCAGCCAAGATATTTCGAACAGGGGGCGAACTAATGAAAAACTGTTTTTT	CASSQDISNRGRTNEKLFF
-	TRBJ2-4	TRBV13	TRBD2	TGTGCCAGCAGCCAGACTAGCGGGGGGGCGTCCATTCAGTACTTC	CASSQTSGGASIQYF
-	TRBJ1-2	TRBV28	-	TGTGCCAGCAGTTTAAGCTTGGGGGCTAGCTATGGCTACACCTTC	CASSLSLGASYGYTF
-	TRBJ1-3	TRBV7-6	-	TGTGCCAGCAGCTTAGGGGCCAGGGCGACACACTCTGGAAACACCATATATTTT	CASSLGARATHSGNTIYF
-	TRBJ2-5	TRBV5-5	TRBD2	TGTGCCAGCAGCCTCGGGACACTAGCGGGAGTCCGGGAGACCCAGTACTTC	CASSLGTLAGVRETQYF
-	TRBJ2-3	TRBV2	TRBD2	TGTGCCAGCAGTCAGACGTCTAGCGGGGGGGCCAATACGCAGTATTTT	CASSQTSSGGANTQYF
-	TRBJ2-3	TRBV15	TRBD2	TGTGCCACCAGCAAGCGGGGGGGTATAGATACGCAGTATTTT	CATSKRGGIDTQYF
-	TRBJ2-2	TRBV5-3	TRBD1	TGTGCCAGCAGCAGGGACAGGGGCGCAGGTGGGGAGCTGTTTTTT	CASSRDRGAGGELFF
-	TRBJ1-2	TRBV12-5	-	TGTGCTAGTGGTTTGGGCGTTTACGGCTACACCTTC	CASGLGVYGYTF
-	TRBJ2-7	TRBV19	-	TGTGCCAGTAGTGTACAGGGTGGCCTTGGCGAGCAGTACTTC	CASSVQGGLGEQYF
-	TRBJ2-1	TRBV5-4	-	TGTGCCAGCAGCTTTGGTACCAGTTTTAATGAGCAGTTCTTC	CASSFGTSFNEQFF
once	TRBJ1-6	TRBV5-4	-	TGTGCCAGCAGCTTGGTTGGAGGGCGGTTAAATTCACCCCTCCACTTT	CASSLVGGRLNSPLHF
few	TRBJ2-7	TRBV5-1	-	TGCGCCAGCTCCGGAGGCGGGGAAGAGCAGTACTTC	CASSGGGEEQYF